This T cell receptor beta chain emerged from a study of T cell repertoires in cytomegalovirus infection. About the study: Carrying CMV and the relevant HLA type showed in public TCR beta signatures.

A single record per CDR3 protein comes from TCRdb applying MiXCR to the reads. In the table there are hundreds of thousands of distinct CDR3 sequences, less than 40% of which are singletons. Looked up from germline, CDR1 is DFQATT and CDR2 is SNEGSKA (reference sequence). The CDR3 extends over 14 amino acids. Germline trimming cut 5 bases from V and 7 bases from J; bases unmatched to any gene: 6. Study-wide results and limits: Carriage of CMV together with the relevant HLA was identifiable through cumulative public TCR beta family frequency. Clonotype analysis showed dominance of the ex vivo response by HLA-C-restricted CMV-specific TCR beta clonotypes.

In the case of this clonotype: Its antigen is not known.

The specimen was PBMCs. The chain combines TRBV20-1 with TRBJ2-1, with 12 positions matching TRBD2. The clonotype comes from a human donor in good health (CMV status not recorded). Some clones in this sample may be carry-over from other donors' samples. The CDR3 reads CSAPSLAGGNEQFF. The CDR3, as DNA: TGCAGTGCTCCCTCCCTAGCGGGAGGGAATGAGCAGTTCTTC.